Sequencing of this T cell receptor (beta chain) was carried out in a study of T cell responses to AZD1222 COVID-19 vaccine (dated by TCRdb to the early 2020s). As for the study more broadly: AZD1222 recipients given second doses at about 4 weeks or at about 12 weeks were pooled, since spike-specific TCR depth and breadth were not found to differ between the two schedules. TCR sequencing covered about 230 trial participants: about 210 given two doses of AZD1222 and around 25 given two doses of MenACWY control vaccine. Trial participants were enrolled by age into subgroups of 18-55, 56-69 and 70-plus years, and approximately 150, 30 and 60 TCR-sequenced participants, respectively, were included in these subgroups.

To note about this clone: Its cognate antigen has yet to be identified. The sample holds no much larger clone one base away, and base qualities are not on file.

The CDR3 regions of human TCRbeta chains were analyzed by immunosequencing. The original pipeline was this. Repertoire TCRs were matched against a reference library of SARS-CoV-2-specific TCRs generated with the MIRA antigen-specificity platform. Breadth was defined as the fraction of unique TCRs that were SARS-CoV-2-associated, and depth was defined as the fraction of total T cells that were SARS-CoV-2-associated. Using the MIRA data, every spike-specific TCR was mapped to the spike region that the TCR reacted to and assigned to either a CD4 or a CD8 class. Log10-transformed breadth and depth values were compared by one-way ANOVA with Sidak's multiple comparisons tests. In TCRdb, the immuneACCESS table is reduced to in-frame sequences with V and J assigned. These tables do not hold every clone; where another copy was compared, an unresolved V gene accounts for under half, and the others remain unexplained. V, J and clone size were drawn from that table, and D and trimming were deduced from the DNA. For this sample there are roughly 100,000 clones; 88% appear just once. More than 9% of the sample comes from the top ten.

The sample's time point label is to be understood as: baseline before first vaccination. Vaccinee samples were obtained from the UK trials COV001 and COV002, which included a single-blind randomized controlled phase 2/3 trial of AZD1222 (ChAdOx1 nCoV-19) in healthy adults. For TCRbeta chain sequencing, PBMC samples were collected from trial participants at day 0 and at day 28 after the second dose. Results and caveats for the whole study, not just this receptor: Participants were mostly white British, with more females than males. The authors suggested clonal diversity may have been underestimated. In the small 56-69-year group, the increase in depth fell short of significance, most likely because of low power. Reportedly, almost half of the unique spike-specific TCRs recognized epitopes lying outside the regions that are mutated in the B.1.351 and B.1.1.7 variants. CD4 TCRs associated with the vaccine covered the entire spike protein, and the dominant responses were in regions 160-218 and 743-854. Because no samples from the day 14 peak response were available, repertoires could be characterized only after the peak T cell response. Conclusions about previously exposed vaccinees are limited, since just six or seven AZD1222 recipients were seropositive for SARS-CoV-2 at baseline. After two AZD1222 doses, spike-specific TCR breadth and depth were significantly higher than at day 0 and than in MenACWY recipients.

From a lookup of the germline V gene (reference sequence), CDR1 and CDR2 are LGHDT and YNNKEL. The junction shows trimming of 1 base on V and 10 bases on J, and the gene matches do not reach 11 bases of it. The CDR3 starts with the cysteine, ends with the phenylalanine, and has 17 residues. Of the read, only the CDR3 DNA is kept; its 51 bases are in frame from base 1. Recombination connected TRBV3-1 (or the pseudogene TRBV3-2) to TRBJ1-6; TRBD1 lines up with 9 middle nucleotides. This TCR derives from an adult in good health. The sequencing here drew on peripheral blood, taken on day 0 of AZD1222 vaccination. The CDR3 here reads CASSQGPGGTGQSPLHF. The sequenced DNA: TGTGCCAGCAGCCAAGGGCCTGGAGGGACAGGGCAATCACCCCTCCACTTT.